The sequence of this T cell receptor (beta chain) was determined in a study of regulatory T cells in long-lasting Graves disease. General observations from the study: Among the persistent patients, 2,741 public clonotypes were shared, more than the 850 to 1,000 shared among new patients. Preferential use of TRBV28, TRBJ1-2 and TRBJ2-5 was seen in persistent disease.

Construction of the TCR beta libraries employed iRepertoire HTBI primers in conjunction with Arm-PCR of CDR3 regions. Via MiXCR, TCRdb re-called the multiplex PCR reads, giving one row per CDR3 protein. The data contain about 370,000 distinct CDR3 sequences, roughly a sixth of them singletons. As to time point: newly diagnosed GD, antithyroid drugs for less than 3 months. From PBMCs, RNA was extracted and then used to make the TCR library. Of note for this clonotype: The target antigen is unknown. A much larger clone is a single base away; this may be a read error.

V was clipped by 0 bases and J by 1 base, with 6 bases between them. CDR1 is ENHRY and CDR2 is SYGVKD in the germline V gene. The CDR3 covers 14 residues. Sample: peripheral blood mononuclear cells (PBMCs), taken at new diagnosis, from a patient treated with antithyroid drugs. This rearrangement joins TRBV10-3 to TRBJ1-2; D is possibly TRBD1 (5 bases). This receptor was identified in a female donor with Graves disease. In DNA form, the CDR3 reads TGTGCCATCAGTGAGTCGGGACGTAACTATGGCTACACCTTC. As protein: CAISESGRNYGYTF.